Sequencing of this TCR beta chain was carried out in a study of Graves' ophthalmopathy and Graves' hyperthyroidism. Amplification of the TCR beta CDR3 regions used RNA transcripts (as template). RT-PCR with HTBI primers came first, then second-round multiplex PCR. TCRdb reanalysed the multiplex PCR reads using MiXCR and keeps one entry per CDR3 protein. The table includes roughly 220,000 distinct CDR3 sequences, 45% to 55% detected once. The CDR3 length is 16 residues. The ends were cut back, 3 bases at V and 5 bases at J, with 16 bases in the middle. This clonotype was observed a few times. This receptor was obtained from an adult man with Graves' ophthalmopathy. What was sequenced was peripheral blood. The gene calls are TRBV12-3 or TRBV12-4 and TRBJ2-2, with a tentative D call TRBD2 (5 bases). Here the CDR3 reads CASSFSPNPGTGELFF. In DNA, the CDR3 is TGTGCCAGCAGTTTCAGTCCCAATCCGGGGACCGGGGAGCTGTTTTTT.